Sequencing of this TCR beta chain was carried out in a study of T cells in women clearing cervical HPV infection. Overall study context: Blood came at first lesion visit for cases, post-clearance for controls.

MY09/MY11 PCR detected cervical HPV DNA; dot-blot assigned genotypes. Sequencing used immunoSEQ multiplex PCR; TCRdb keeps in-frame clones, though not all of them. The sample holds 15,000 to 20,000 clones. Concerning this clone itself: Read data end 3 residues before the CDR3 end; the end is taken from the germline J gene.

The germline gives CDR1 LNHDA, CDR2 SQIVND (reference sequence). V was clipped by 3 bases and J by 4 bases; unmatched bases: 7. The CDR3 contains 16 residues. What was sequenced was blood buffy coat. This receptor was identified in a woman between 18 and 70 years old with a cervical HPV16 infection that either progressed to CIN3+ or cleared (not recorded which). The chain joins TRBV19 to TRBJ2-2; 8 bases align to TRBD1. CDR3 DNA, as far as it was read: TGTGCCAGTAGTATGGGTCGTCAGGGGGCCACCGGGGAG. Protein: CASSMGRQGATGE. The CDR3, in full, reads CASSMGRQGATGELFF.